This T cell receptor (beta chain) is drawn from a study of T cell repertoires in cytomegalovirus infection. Study overall: TCR beta signatures that were public indicated CMV infection and matching HLA type. Study-wide points: HLA-C-restricted TCR beta clonotypes specific for CMV led the ex vivo response. The cumulative frequency of public TCR beta families identified carriers of CMV plus the relevant HLA.

TCRdb called the reads again in MiXCR, with one record for every CDR3 protein. The profile shows approximately 180,000 distinct CDR3 sequences, roughly a fifth of them singletons. Notes on this clonotype: The antigen is not known.

V lost 5 bases and J 5 bases, leaving 10 bases between the germline ends. The germline V gene has CDR1 SEHNR and CDR2 FQNEAQ (reference sequence). The CDR3 consists of 12 residues. This TCR derives from a human donor in good health (CMV status not recorded). Some clones in this sample may be carry-over from other donors' samples. The rearrangement joins TRBV7-9 to TRBJ2-7; possibly TRBD1 or TRBD2 for D (5 bases each). Sequencing was done on a sample of PBMCs. CDR3 bases: TGTGCCAGCAGCCCCAGGGAGAACGAGCAGTACTTC. The encoded protein is CASSPRENEQYF.